These 31 T cell receptor beta chains came from one sample sequenced in a study of CD8+CD57+ T cells in acquired aplastic anemia (dated by TCRdb to 2016 to 2019). The instrument was an Illumina HiSeq 2000. TCR beta VDJ combination and CDR3 sequence profiling used genomic DNA as the template. TCRdb passed the public sequencing reads through fastp at Q25 and MiXCR, retaining productive beta sequences. Identical CDR3 protein sequences are pooled into one entry, listed with their most common genes and DNA. Recorded for this sample are more than 250,000 distinct CDR3 sequences; 65% to 90% of them occurred a single time. Roughly two fifths of the sample is held by the ten biggest clonotypes. The patients picked for sequencing were ones in whom flow cytometry had shown an expansion of CD8+CD57+ cells. Sequencing input: sorted CD4+, CD8+, or CD8+CD57+ T cells (not recorded which) from PBMCs. These receptor sequences come from a human donor with aplastic anemia.

V gene TRBV7-9 combines with J gene TRBJ2-7; 7 bases are a match to TRBD2. V shed 9 bases, J shed 11 bases, and the junction held 16 bases outside the gene matches. This CDR3 has 13 residues. Looked up from germline, CDR1 is SEHNR and CDR2 is FQNEAQ (reference sequence). The CDR3 here is CASGDQMWREKYF. Here the CDR3 DNA reads TGTGCCAGTGGGGACCAAATGTGGCGGGAGAAGTACTTC.

There are many counts of this clonotype. The V call is TRBV20-1, the J call TRBJ2-5, with TRBD2 as a possible D gene (6 bases). CDR3 length: 14 residues. V was shortened by 5 bases and J by 2 bases, with 15 bases between the two germline ends. Germline-derived CDR1 and CDR2 are DFQATT and SNEGSKA (reference sequence). In nucleotides, the CDR3 is TGCAGTGCTCAGACTAGTGGTCCACAAGAGACCCAGTACTTC. Translation gives CSAQTSGPQETQYF.

This rearrangement joins TRBV20-1 to TRBJ2-5; 12 bases map to TRBD2. This CDR3 spans 15 amino acids. V lost 5 bases to trimming and J lost 4 bases; unmatched junction nucleotides: 8. CDR1 is DFQATT and CDR2 is SNEGSKA in the germline V gene (reference sequence). In nucleotides, the CDR3 is TGCAGTGCTTCGAGGACTAGCGGGGTCGGAGAGACCCAGTACTTC. It encodes CSASRTSGVGETQYF.

About this clonotype: The junction differs from germline at one of its ends, possibly a read error. The chain combines TRBV7-9 with TRBJ2-3; 14 bases are shared with TRBD2. CDR1 SEHNR and CDR2 FQNEAQ come from the germline V gene (reference sequence). This CDR3 is 14 amino acids long. As DNA, the CDR3 is TGTGCCAGCAGCTTAGCGACTAGCGGGAGGGGGCTAGTTTTT. Translated, it gives CASSLATSGRGLVF.

This clonotype has a handful of counts. It is unclear where the CDR3 begins or ends on the DNA, so no DNA is shown, and the CDR3 is as TCRdb lists it. The V and J genes are TRBV9 and TRBJ2-7; TRBD1, the table's D call, lacks a check against the DNA. Germline CDR1 SGDLS, CDR2 YYNGEE. The length of the CDR3 is 14 amino acids, counting both ends. The chain's CDR3 is CASSPSGDEQFFDF.

CDR3 in DNA: TGTGCCAGCAGCTTAGAGCGGAGACCCGATACGCAGTATTTT. This translates into CASSLERRPDTQYF. V and J are TRBV11-3 and TRBJ2-3; D gene unclear. V was pared by 0 bases and J by 6 bases, with 10 bases between. This CDR3 region has 14 residues. Germline CDR1 and CDR2: SGHNT and YENEEA.

The chain joins TRBV11-3 to TRBJ1-1, with D unclear. Germline V gene lookup returns CDR1 SGHNT and CDR2 YENEEA. The CDR3 is made up of 12 amino acids. V lost 5 bases and J lost 4, with 8 bases in between. CDR3 residues: CASSMGFTEAFF. CDR3 bases: TGTGCCAGCAGCATGGGTTTCACTGAAGCTTTCTTT.

Turning to this clonotype: The CDR3 carries no conserved terminal phenylalanine or tryptophan, so it likely arises from a read error. The DNA is omitted, as the CDR3 cannot be located on it reliably, and the CDR3 follows TCRdb's listing. This rearrangement joins TRBV7-3 to TRBJ2-3; whether TRBD2, the table's D call, matches the DNA was not checked. CDR1 and CDR2 (germline): SGHTA, FQGTGA. The CDR3 is 13 residues long, ends included. The CDR3 reads CASSISGGGIDTY.

On this clonotype: Sequence at one end of the junction differs from germline and may be a read error. V usage is TRBV9 and J usage is TRBJ2-3, with 7 nucleotides matching TRBD2. The CDR3 extends over 14 amino acids. Germline loops: CDR1 SGDLS, CDR2 YYNGEE. Written as DNA, the CDR3 is TGTGCCAGCGGAGGAGCGGGGAACATTCATTACTTCGATTTT. This gives the protein CASGGAGNIHYFDF. The whole variable domain, remainder taken from reference TRBV9 and TRBJ2-3, is DSGVTQTPKHLITATGQRVTLRCSPRSGDLSVYWYQQSLDQGLQFLIQYYNGEERAKGNILERFSAQQFPDLHSELNLSSLELGDSALYFCASGGAGNIHYFDFGPGTRLTVL.

This rearrangement joins TRBV7-9 to TRBJ2-1; D could derive from TRBD1 or TRBD2 (5 bases each). This CDR3 contains 16 residues. Germline loops: CDR1 SEHNR, CDR2 FQNEAQ (reference sequence). V shed 7 bases and J shed 12 bases, with 28 bases lying between them. The CDR3 reads CASIRQWTGANVLQFF. The CDR3 DNA reads as TGTGCCAGCATCCGGCAATGGACTGGGGCCAACGTCCTGCAGTTCTTC.

Turning to this clonotype: At one end the junction does not follow the germline gene, possibly because of a read error. This chain joins TRBV19 and TRBJ1-4; D is perhaps TRBD1 (5 bases). CDR3 length equals 14 residues. Germline V gene lookup returns CDR1 LNHDA and CDR2 SQIVND (reference sequence). The CDR3 region is CASSIARGITEQFF. Written as DNA, the CDR3 is TGTGCCAGTAGTATCGCTAGGGGAATTACTGAGCAGTTCTTT.

A remark on this clonotype: One end of the junction does not line up with germline, which may come from a read error. The chain combines TRBV2 with TRBJ2-5; the D is unclear. CDR3 size: 15 residues. Germline V CDR1 and CDR2: SNHLY, FYNNEI. CDR3 loop: CAISDLGSLHETQYF. The CDR3 nucleotides read TGTGCCATCAGTGACCTAGGGTCGCTACACGAGACCCAGTACTTC.

The chain links TRBV2 to TRBJ2-1, with 9 bases matching TRBD2. CDR3 size: 16 residues. Trimming removed 6 bases from V and 8 bases from J; junction bases left unmatched: 14. Per the germline V gene, CDR1 is SNHLY and CDR2 is FYNNEI. CDR3 residues: CASSFQWGGGGDEQFF. Here the CDR3 DNA reads TGTGCCAGCAGCTTTCAATGGGGCGGGGGGGGGGATGAGCAGTTCTTC. Full variable domain (rest looked up from reference TRBV2 and TRBJ2-1): EPEVTQTPSHQVTQMGQEVILRCVPISNHLYFYWYRQILGQKVEFLVSFYNNEISEKSEIFDDQFSVERPDGSNFTLKIRSTKLEDSAMYFCASSFQWGGGGDEQFFGPGTRLTVL.

This chain joins TRBV10-3 and TRBJ1-5; no reliable D call. Between the trimmed V and J ends, which lost 4 bases and 7 bases, there was a span of 11 bases. This CDR3 has 13 amino acids. The germline V gene encodes CDR1 ENHRY and CDR2 SYGVKD. As DNA, the CDR3 is TGTGCCATCAGTGGCGACATAGGGCAGCCCCAGCATTTT. Translating gives CAISGDIGQPQHF.

The rearrangement links TRBV7-3 to TRBJ2-7, with D unclear. Germline V gene sequence: CDR1 SGHTA, CDR2 FQGTGA. Trimming took 7 bases from V and 3 from J, leaving 28 bases between them. This CDR3 region has 18 residues. CDR3 in amino acids: CASTSQANAVEHCYEQYV. CDR3 nucleotide sequence: TGTGCCAGCACAAGTCAGGCCAACGCCGTTGAACACTGCTACGAGCAGTACGTC.

The CDR3 loop is CASSAGPYAEYF. The CDR3 DNA reads TGTGCCAGCAGCGCGGGCCCATACGCGGAGTACTTC. The chain has TRBV2 and TRBJ2-7; D may be TRBD2 (5 bases). CDR3 length: 12 residues. CDR1 SNHLY and CDR2 FYNNEI come from the germline V gene. V lost 6 bases and J lost 11, with 17 bases in between. Combining the CDR3 with reference TRBV2 and TRBJ2-7 gives the whole variable domain EPEVTQTPSHQVTQMGQEVILRCVPISNHLYFYWYRQILGQKVEFLVSFYNNEISEKSEIFDDQFSVERPDGSNFTLKIRSTKLEDSAMYFCASSAGPYAEYFGPGTRLTVT.

In regard to this clonotype: An end of the junction differs from the germline gene, which may be a read error. The chain carries TRBV7-3 and TRBJ2-5; D gene uncertain. The CDR3 consists of 14 residues. Germline V gives CDR1 SGHTA, CDR2 FQGTGA. CDR3 amino acids: CATSCGSEQVTQYF. DNA of the CDR3: TGTGCCACCAGCTGCGGCAGCGAGCAAGTGACCCAGTACTTC.

The CDR3 sequence: CASSEYGRGQNTEAFF. The CDR3 coding sequence is TGTGCCAGCAGTGAATACGGCAGGGGCCAGAACACTGAAGCTTTCTTT. The V and J genes are TRBV25-1 and TRBJ1-1, with a tentative D call TRBD1 (6 bases). V gave up 0 bases and J gave up 1 base, with 12 bases separating them. CDR1 and CDR2 from the germline V gene are MGHDK and SYGVNS. This CDR3 is 16 amino acids long.

Details on this clonotype: No conserved phenylalanine or tryptophan is present at the end of the CDR3, so a read error is the likely explanation. The limits of the CDR3 on the DNA are not certain, so only TCRdb's listed CDR3 is given. The chain is built from TRBV7-3 and TRBJ2-3; no DNA check was done on the table's D call, TRBD1. Germline V CDR1 and CDR2: SGHTA, FQGTGA. Both ends counted, the CDR3 spans 13 residues. The CDR3 loop reads CASSLGGSYTGEL.

The chain recombines TRBV2 with TRBJ2-7; D is perhaps TRBD2 (7 bases). Trimming shortened V by 8 bases and J by 5 bases, and 22 bases separated the two germline ends. This CDR3 is 15 amino acids long. Germline V CDR1 and CDR2: SNHLY, FYNNEI. CDR3 sequence: CASGGGGMGSHEQYF. The CDR3 DNA sequence: TGTGCCAGCGGGGGGGGGGGCATGGGTTCCCACGAGCAGTACTTC.

In the case of this clonotype: At one end the junction does not follow the germline gene, possibly because of a read error. This chain joins TRBV7-2 and TRBJ2-3; 7 bases are shared with TRBD1. This CDR3 spans 13 amino acids. Germline values: CDR1 SGHTA, CDR2 FQGNSA. CDR3 coding DNA: TGTGCCAGCAGGTTAGGGGGCGGTCCCGAGCCGCAGTTT. This sequence encodes CASRLGGGPEPQF.

The V call is TRBV7-4, the J call TRBJ2-3; 7 nucleotides agree with TRBD2. Per the germline V gene, CDR1 is SGHVT and CDR2 is SQSDAQ. This CDR3 has 14 residues. Trimming removed 6 bases from V and 14 bases from J; junction bases left unmatched: 17. The CDR3: CASSVVGASGTSYF. The DNA of the CDR3 is TGTGCCAGCAGTGTAGTGGGTGCTAGCGGTACGTCGTATTTT.

The chain recombines TRBV25-1 with TRBJ2-7; 7 bases align to TRBD1. The V gene's germline CDR1 is MGHDK and CDR2 SYGVNS. This CDR3 spans 13 amino acids. The V gene end was trimmed by 7 bases and the J gene end by 6 bases; junction bases not matched to a gene: 9. The CDR3 sequence: CASTRDSQFEQYF. Written as DNA, the CDR3 is TGTGCCAGCACGAGGGACAGTCAATTCGAGCAGTACTTC.

This chain uses TRBV19 with TRBJ2-5; tentatively, D is TRBD2 (6 bases). This CDR3 has 15 residues. CDR1 and CDR2 from the germline V gene are LNHDA and SQIVND (reference sequence). Trimming stripped 5 bases from V and 11 bases from J, with 24 bases between. In DNA, the CDR3 is TGTGCCAGTAGTTTGGGCGGGGAAAGGGGAGAGGAGCAGTACTTC. Translated: CASSLGGERGEEQYF. The entire variable domain, with the rest obtained from reference TRBV19 and TRBJ2-5, is as follows: DGGITQSPKYLFRKEGQNVTLSCEQNLNHDAMYWYRQDPGQGLRLIYYSQIVNDFQKGDIAEGYSVSREKKESFPLTVTSAQKNPTAFYLCASSLGGERGEEQYFGPGTRLLVL.

Details on this clonotype: One end of the junction is discordant with germline, which a read error may explain. This sequence joins TRBV7-6 and TRBJ2-3; D remains unclear. The V gene's germline CDR1 is SGHVS and CDR2 FNYEAQ. This CDR3 has 14 amino acids. CDR3 region: CASSLVTGPTYNEF. The CDR3 DNA reads TGTGCCAGCAGCTTAGTTACGGGTCCCACCTACAATGAGTTT.

Comments on this clonotype: Lacking the conserved final phenylalanine or tryptophan, this CDR3 likely reflects a read error. Because the CDR3's place on the DNA is in doubt, the DNA is left out and the CDR3 is given as listed by TCRdb. The rearrangement joins TRBV7-8 to TRBJ2-1; the DNA was not compared with TRBD2, the D call given in the table. The CDR3 spans 15 amino acids, including both terminal residues. Germline CDR1 is SGHVS and CDR2 is FQNEAQ. CDR3 region: CASSLAGGADTQYFC.

The genes are TRBV19 and TRBJ1-6; D is uncertain. The germline gives CDR1 LNHDA, CDR2 SQIVND (reference sequence). The CDR3 contains 13 residues. Trimming stripped 1 base from V and 8 bases from J, with 6 bases between. In nucleotides, the CDR3 is TGTGCCAGTAGTATAGGGAACGATTCACCCCTCCACTTT. Translated, it gives CASSIGNDSPLHF.

The table lists this clonotype with a count of one. This chain joins TRBV5-6 and TRBJ2-7, with D possibly TRBD1 on 5 matching bases. Germline CDR1 and CDR2: SGHDT and YYEEEE. This CDR3 is built from 15 residues. Trimming shortened V by 3 bases and J by 3 bases, and 16 bases separated the two germline ends. In nucleotides, the CDR3 is TGTGCCAGCAGCTCCCCAGGACAAGCTTACTACGAGCAGTACTTC. Translation gives CASSSPGQAYYEQYF.

This clonotype appeared once. The genes are TRBV7-9 and TRBJ2-1, with D possibly TRBD2 on 6 matching bases. The germline V and J ends were trimmed by 5 bases and 15 bases, with 26 bases remaining between them. Per germline, CDR1 SEHNR and CDR2 FQNEAQ (reference sequence). CDR3 length equals 15 residues. The CDR3 protein is CASSMGGTEAFFGFF. The DNA for the CDR3 is TGTGCCAGCAGCATGGGCGGGACTGAAGCCTTCTTTGGGTTCTTC.

This clonotype has only a few counts. The DNA for the CDR3 is TGCAGTGCCAGTAGTTGGGGACGCAAGACCCTCCACTTT. It yields the protein CSASSWGRKTLHF. V gene TRBV20-1 combines with J gene TRBJ1-6; a weak D match, TRBD1 (5 bases). Germline V lookup: CDR1 DFQATT, CDR2 SNEGSKA (reference sequence). Trimming took off 6 bases at V and 14 bases at J, with 20 bases between the two ends. The CDR3 length is 13 residues.

This clonotype was detected only a few times. This may stem from a read error, because a much larger clone lies one nucleotide away. The chain carries TRBV24-1 and TRBJ2-2, with TRBD2 matching 10 bases. Germline CDR1 reads KGHDR; CDR2 reads SFDVKD. V was clipped by 11 bases and J by 1 base; unmatched bases: 18. The CDR3 runs to 19 residues. The CDR3 here is CASSLALSGGRRNTGELFF. The CDR3 nucleotides are TGTGCCAGCAGCTTGGCCCTTAGCGGGGGGCGTCGGAACACCGGGGAGCTGTTTTTT.